The 21 T cell receptor beta chains given below trace back to one sample, sequenced in a study of blood T cell repertoires in COVID-19. Profiled with immunoSEQ multiplex PCR; TCRdb holds only in-frame clones, not every one. The data hold about 500,000 clones, with roughly nine tenths observed a single time. Sequenced: peripheral blood. These receptors all come from a man younger than 30 with COVID-19, enrolled during active disease.

V gene TRBV10-2 combines with J gene TRBJ2-1, with D unresolved. Germline V gene sequence: CDR1 WSHSY, CDR2 SAAADI. CDR3 length: 15 residues. V was shortened by 6 bases and J by 9 bases, with 21 bases between the two germline ends. The CDR3 here is CASRAQWRVAVEQFF. CDR3 DNA: TGCGCCAGCAGGGCCCAGTGGCGAGTAGCAGTTGAGCAGTTCTTC.

The rearrangement links TRBV13 to TRBJ2-1, with 8 bases aligning to TRBD1. The V gene end was trimmed by 1 base and the J gene end by 4 bases; junction bases not matched to a gene: 6. Germline values: CDR1 PRHDT, CDR2 FYEKMQ (reference sequence). CDR3 length: 16 residues. The CDR3 DNA is TGTGCCAGCAGCTTAGAGGACAGGGCCCAATACAATGAGCAGTTCTTC. It is translated as CASSLEDRAQYNEQFF.

The chain has TRBV5-1 and TRBJ2-2; D is ambiguous. Germline V gene sequence: CDR1 SGHRS, CDR2 YFSETQ. V lost 5 bases and J lost 2, with 4 bases in between. This CDR3 has 12 residues. The CDR3 is CASSSNTGELFF. The CDR3 bases are TGCGCCAGCAGTTCTAACACCGGGGAGCTGTTTTTT.

Written as DNA, the CDR3 is TGTGCCAGCAGCTCACTAGCTGATACGCAGTATTTT. The encoded protein is CASSSLADTQYF. The chain joins TRBV7-9 to TRBJ2-3; D perhaps matches TRBD2 (6 bases). CDR3 length equals 12 residues. V gave up 4 bases and J gave up 6 bases, with 8 bases separating them. Germline V lookup: CDR1 SEHNR, CDR2 FQNEAQ (reference sequence).

This sequence joins TRBV6-5 and TRBJ2-5, with 7 bases lining up with TRBD1. This CDR3 has 13 residues. V gave up 0 bases and J gave up 5 bases; unmatched junction bases: 0. The germline CDR1 and CDR2 sequences are MNHEY and SVGAGI. The CDR3 DNA is TGTGCCAGCAGTTACTCCAGGGGGGAGACCCAGTACTTC. This codes for CASSYSRGETQYF.

V usage is TRBV12-3 or TRBV12-4 and J usage is TRBJ2-1; possible D gene TRBD2, 6 bases. Trimming removed 3 bases at V and 16 bases at J, with 13 bases between. The CDR3 runs 11 residues. The chain's CDR3 is CASSFRDSAFF. The CDR3 region has the DNA TGTGCCAGCAGTTTCCGGGACTCCGCATTCTTC.

The CDR3 nucleotides read TGCGCCAGCAGTGACCTCGGAGAGGCTCCCGGGGAGCTGTTTTTT. Translation gives CASSDLGEAPGELFF. The chain combines TRBV10-1 with TRBJ2-2; D gene unclear. Germline-derived CDR1 and CDR2 are WNHNN and SYGVQD (reference sequence). The CDR3 is 15 residues long. V gave up 3 bases and J gave up 6 bases, with 14 bases separating them.

The rearrangement links TRBV11-2 to TRBJ1-3, with no clear D. The CDR3 is made up of 15 amino acids. V lost 5 bases, J lost 0 bases, and 11 bases lay in between. Germline CDR1 reads SGHAT; CDR2 reads FQNNGV. The CDR3 loop is CASSPSAGSGNTIYF. CDR3 sequence (DNA): TGTGCCAGCAGCCCCTCTGCCGGCTCTGGAAACACCATATATTTT.

This clone was seen once. V is TRBV2 and J is TRBJ1-2; no firm D call. Trimming took 8 bases from V and 2 from J, leaving 12 bases between them. Germline lookup yields CDR1 SNHLY and CDR2 FYNNEI. This CDR3 spans 13 amino acids. DNA of the CDR3: TGTGCCAGCCGGATACGGGAGAACTATGGCTACACCTTC. Protein: CASRIRENYGYTF. Drawing the rest from reference TRBV2 and TRBJ1-2, the complete variable domain is EPEVTQTPSHQVTQMGQEVILRCVPISNHLYFYWYRQILGQKVEFLVSFYNNEISEKSEIFDDQFSVERPDGSNFTLKIRSTKLEDSAMYFCASRIRENYGYTFGSGTRLTVV.

This rearrangement joins TRBV18 to TRBJ1-5; D gene unclear. Looked up from germline, CDR1 is KGHSH and CDR2 is LQKENI. With 3 bases removed from V and 8 bases from J, the gap between germline ends came to 14 bases. The CDR3 loop spans 14 amino acids. The CDR3 region is CASSPYGSLEPQHF. The CDR3 DNA reads TGTGCCAGCTCACCCTACGGGTCCCTCGAGCCCCAGCATTTT.

The chain couples TRBV2 to TRBJ1-2, with D possibly TRBD1 on 6 matching bases. CDR1 is SNHLY, CDR2 FYNNEI, per germline. Trimming removed 2 bases at V and 0 bases at J, with 10 bases between. The CDR3 consists of 15 residues. This CDR3 reads CASSEWGHANYGYTF. In DNA, the CDR3 is TGTGCCAGCAGTGAATGGGGGCACGCTAACTATGGCTACACCTTC.

This chain connects TRBV6-5 to TRBJ2-7, with 9 nucleotides matching TRBD1. Germline V CDR1 and CDR2: MNHEY, SVGAGI. This CDR3 region has 14 residues. V lost 8 bases to trimming and J lost 0 bases; unmatched junction nucleotides: 5. CDR3 sequence: CASRDRASSYEQYF. The CDR3 nucleotides read TGTGCCAGCCGGGACAGGGCAAGCTCCTACGAGCAGTACTTC.

J is TRBJ1-1 and V is TRBV19, with D possibly matching TRBD1 (5 bases). V was pared by 8 bases and J by 0 bases, with 19 bases between. The length of the CDR3 is 16 residues. CDR1 and CDR2 (germline): LNHDA, SQIVND (reference sequence). CDR3: CASDWGSRGMNTEAFF. The CDR3, as DNA: TGTGCCAGTGATTGGGGCAGCCGGGGGATGAACACTGAAGCTTTCTTT. Together with reference TRBV19 and TRBJ1-1, the CDR3 gives the full variable domain: DGGITQSPKYLFRKEGQNVTLSCEQNLNHDAMYWYRQDPGQGLRLIYYSQIVNDFQKGDIAEGYSVSREKKESFPLTVTSAQKNPTAFYLCASDWGSRGMNTEAFFGQGTRLTVV.

CDR3 DNA: TGTGCCAGCAGTTTCCGGGACAGGGCCAACATTCAGTACTTC. Translating gives CASSFRDRANIQYF. V is TRBV6-2 or TRBV6-3 and J is TRBJ2-4; 9 positions agree with TRBD1. Trimming removed 4 bases from V and 7 bases from J; junction bases left unmatched: 5. Germline lookup yields CDR1 MNHEY and CDR2 SVGEGT. This CDR3 has 14 amino acids.

V usage is TRBV7-8 and J usage is TRBJ1-2; TRBD1 is a possible D gene (5 bases). Trimming pared 0 bases from V and 2 bases from J, leaving 13 bases between. The length of the CDR3 is 16 residues. Germline-derived CDR1 and CDR2 are SGHVS and FQNEAQ. The CDR3 spells CASSLAVGRENYGYTF. DNA of the CDR3: TGTGCCAGCAGCTTAGCGGTGGGCAGGGAAAACTATGGCTACACCTTC.

This chain uses TRBV7-9 with TRBJ2-7; 7 bases align to TRBD2. The CDR3 totals 16 residues. The germline V gene encodes CDR1 SEHNR and CDR2 FQNEAQ (reference sequence). V dropped 4 bases and J dropped 6; count of bases not matched to a gene: 15. CDR3 region: CASSSPTAPGGFEQYF. CDR3 in DNA: TGTGCCAGCAGCTCCCCGACGGCCCCCGGGGGGTTCGAGCAGTACTTC. The whole variable domain, remainder taken from reference TRBV7-9 and TRBJ2-7, is DTGVSQNPRHKITKRGQNVTFRCDPISEHNRLYWYRQTLGQGPEFLTYFQNEAQLEKSRLLSDRFSAERPKGSFSTLEIQRTEQGDSAMYLCASSSPTAPGGFEQYFGPGTRLTVT.

This rearrangement joins TRBV2 to TRBJ2-7, with 7 bases that match TRBD2. This CDR3 region has 14 residues. Trimming removed 3 bases from V and 0 bases from J; junction bases left unmatched: 2. Germline V gene lookup returns CDR1 SNHLY and CDR2 FYNNEI. The CDR3 DNA reads TGTGCCAGCAGTGATCCGGGGGGCTCCTACGAGCAGTACTTC. It translates to CASSDPGGSYEQYF.

This chain uses TRBV2 with TRBJ2-7; 8 nucleotides agree with TRBD2. There are 13 residues in the CDR3. The V gene end was trimmed by 6 bases and the J gene end by 6 bases; junction bases not matched to a gene: 7. CDR1 SNHLY and CDR2 FYNNEI come from the germline V gene. CDR3 DNA: TGTGCCAGCAGAGGGGCTCGGGAGGGCGAGCAGTACTTC. This translates into CASRGAREGEQYF.

This chain links TRBV18 with TRBJ1-5; D is uncertain. V lost 3 bases and J lost 3, with 6 bases in between. Per germline, CDR1 KGHSH and CDR2 LQKENI. This CDR3 has 13 amino acids. CDR3 amino acids: CASSPQDNQPQHF. CDR3 in DNA: TGTGCCAGCTCACCCCAGGACAATCAGCCCCAGCATTTT. Full variable domain (remainder filled in from reference TRBV18 and TRBJ1-5): NAGVMQNPRHLVRRRGQEARLRCSPMKGHSHVYWYRQLPEEGLKFMVYLQKENIIDESGMPKERFSAEFPKEGPSILRIQQVVRGDSAAYFCASSPQDNQPQHFGDGTRLSIL.

This chain uses TRBV3-1 (or the pseudogene TRBV3-2) with TRBJ1-4; weak D call: TRBD1 (6 bases). The CDR3 sequence is 16 residues long. Germline lookup yields CDR1 LGHDT and CDR2 YNNKEL (reference sequence). Trimming took 7 bases from V and 7 from J, leaving 22 bases between them. CDR3 region: CASTPRPPGAGEKLFF. CDR3 DNA: TGTGCCAGCACCCCCAGGCCCCCAGGGGCTGGTGAAAAACTGTTTTTT.

The genes are TRBV15 and TRBJ1-2; D is ambiguous. Germline CDR1 is LNHNV and CDR2 is YYDKDF (reference sequence). Trimming took off 3 bases at V and 2 bases at J, with 7 bases between the two ends. The CDR3 consists of 13 residues. This CDR3 is CATSRTKNYGYTF. For the CDR3, the DNA is TGTGCCACCAGCAGGACAAAAAACTATGGCTACACCTTC.